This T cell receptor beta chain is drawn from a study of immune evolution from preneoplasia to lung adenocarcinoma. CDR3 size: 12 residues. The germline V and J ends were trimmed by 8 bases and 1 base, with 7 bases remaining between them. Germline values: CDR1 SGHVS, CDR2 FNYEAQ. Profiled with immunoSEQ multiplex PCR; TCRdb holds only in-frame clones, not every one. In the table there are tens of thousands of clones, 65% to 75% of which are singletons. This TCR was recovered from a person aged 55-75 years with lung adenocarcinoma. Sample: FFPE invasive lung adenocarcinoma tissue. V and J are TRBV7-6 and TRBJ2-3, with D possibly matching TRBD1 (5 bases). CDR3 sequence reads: CASGQRTDTQYF. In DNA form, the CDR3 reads TGTGCCAGCGGACAACGCACAGATACGCAGTATTTT.